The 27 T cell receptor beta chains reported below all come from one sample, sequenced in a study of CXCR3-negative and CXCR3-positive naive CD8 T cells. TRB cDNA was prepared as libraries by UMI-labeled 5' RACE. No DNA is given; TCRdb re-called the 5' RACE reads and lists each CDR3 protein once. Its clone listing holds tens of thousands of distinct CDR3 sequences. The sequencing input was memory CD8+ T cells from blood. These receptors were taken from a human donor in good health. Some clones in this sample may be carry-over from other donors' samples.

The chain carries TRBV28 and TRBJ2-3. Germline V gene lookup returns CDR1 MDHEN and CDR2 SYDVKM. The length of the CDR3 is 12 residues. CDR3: CASSFTSDTQYF.

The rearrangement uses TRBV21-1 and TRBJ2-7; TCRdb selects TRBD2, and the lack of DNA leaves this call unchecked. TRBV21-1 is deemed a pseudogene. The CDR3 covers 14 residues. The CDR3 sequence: CASSKELAGLRRYF.

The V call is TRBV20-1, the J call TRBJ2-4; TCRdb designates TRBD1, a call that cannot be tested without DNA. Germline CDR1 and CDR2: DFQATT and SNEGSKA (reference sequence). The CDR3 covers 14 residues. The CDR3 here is CSARDQGAENIQYF.

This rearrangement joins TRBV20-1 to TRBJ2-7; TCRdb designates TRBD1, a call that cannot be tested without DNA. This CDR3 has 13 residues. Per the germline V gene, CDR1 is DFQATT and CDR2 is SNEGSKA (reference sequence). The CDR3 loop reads CSARPWTDYEQYF.

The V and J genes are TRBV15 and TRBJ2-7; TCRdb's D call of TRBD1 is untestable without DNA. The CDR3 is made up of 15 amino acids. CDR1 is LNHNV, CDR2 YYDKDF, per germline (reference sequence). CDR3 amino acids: CATEGMGTGFREQYF.

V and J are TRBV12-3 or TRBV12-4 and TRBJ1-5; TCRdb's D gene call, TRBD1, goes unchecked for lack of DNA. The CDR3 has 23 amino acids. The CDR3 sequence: CASSLEEDAEGALYVNSNQPQHF.

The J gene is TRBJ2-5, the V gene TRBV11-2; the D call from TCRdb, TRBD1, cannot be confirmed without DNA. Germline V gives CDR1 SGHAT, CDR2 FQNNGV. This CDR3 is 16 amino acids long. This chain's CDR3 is CASSPPFAGGRETQYF. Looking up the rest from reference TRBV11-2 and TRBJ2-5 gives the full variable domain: EAGVAQSPRYKIIEKRQSVAFWCNPISGHATLYWYQQILGQGPKLLIQFQNNGVVDDSQLPKDRFSAERLKGVDSTLKIQPAKLEDSAVYLCASSPPFAGGRETQYFGPGTRLLVL.

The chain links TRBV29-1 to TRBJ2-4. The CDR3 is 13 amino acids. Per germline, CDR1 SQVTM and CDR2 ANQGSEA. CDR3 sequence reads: CSVYSTLENIQYF.

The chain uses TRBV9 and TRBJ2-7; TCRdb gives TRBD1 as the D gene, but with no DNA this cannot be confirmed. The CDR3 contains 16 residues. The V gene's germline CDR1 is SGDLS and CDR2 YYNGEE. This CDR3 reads CASSAGQSGLINEQYF.

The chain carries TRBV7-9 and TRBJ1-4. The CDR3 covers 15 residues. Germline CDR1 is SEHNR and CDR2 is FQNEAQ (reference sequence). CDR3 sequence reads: CASSLPRGFNEKLFF.

The CDR3 loop is CASSLAPLAYNEQFF. The chain links TRBV7-9 to TRBJ2-1; the D gene TCRdb calls, TRBD1, cannot be checked with no DNA. Germline values: CDR1 SEHNR, CDR2 FQNEAQ (reference sequence). The CDR3 contains 15 residues.

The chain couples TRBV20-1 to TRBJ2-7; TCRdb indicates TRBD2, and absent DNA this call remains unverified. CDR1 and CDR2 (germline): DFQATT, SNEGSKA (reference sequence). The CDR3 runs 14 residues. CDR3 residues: CSARHAGGGYEQYF.

The CDR3 spells CASSQDWGLGTDTQYF. The rearrangement uses TRBV4-3 and TRBJ2-3; TCRdb returns TRBD2, unconfirmable since there is no DNA. Germline V lookup: CDR1 LGHNA, CDR2 YSLEER. CDR3 length equals 16 residues.

This CDR3 reads CASSQSVLEAEDYVYTF. The gene calls are TRBV23-1 and TRBJ1-2. TRBV23-1 is identified as an open reading frame with a role that is uncertain. The CDR3 has 17 residues.

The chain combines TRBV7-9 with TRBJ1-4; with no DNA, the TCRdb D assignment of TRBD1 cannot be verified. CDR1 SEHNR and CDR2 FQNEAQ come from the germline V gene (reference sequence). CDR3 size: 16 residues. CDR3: CASSSVYRGTNEKLFF.

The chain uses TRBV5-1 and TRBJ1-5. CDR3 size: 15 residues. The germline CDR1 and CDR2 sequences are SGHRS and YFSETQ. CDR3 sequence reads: CASSLEGFGNQPQHF.

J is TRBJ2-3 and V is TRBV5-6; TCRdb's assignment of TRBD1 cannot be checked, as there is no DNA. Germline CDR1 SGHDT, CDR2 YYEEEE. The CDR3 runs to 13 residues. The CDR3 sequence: CASNPRGGDTQYF. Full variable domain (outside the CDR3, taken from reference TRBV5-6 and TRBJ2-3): DAGVTQSPTHLIKTRGQQVTLRCSPKSGHDTVSWYQQALGQGPQFIFQYYEEEERQRGNFPDRFSGHQFPNYSSELNVNALLLGDSALYLCASNPRGGDTQYFGPGTRLTVL.

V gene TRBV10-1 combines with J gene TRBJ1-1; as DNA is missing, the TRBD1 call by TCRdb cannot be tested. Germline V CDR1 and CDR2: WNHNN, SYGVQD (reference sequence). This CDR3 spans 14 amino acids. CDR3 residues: CASSGNRVNTEAFF.

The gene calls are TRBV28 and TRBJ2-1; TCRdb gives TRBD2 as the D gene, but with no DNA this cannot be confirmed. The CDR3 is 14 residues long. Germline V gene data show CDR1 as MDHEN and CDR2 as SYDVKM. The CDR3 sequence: CASRTLAGYNEQFF.

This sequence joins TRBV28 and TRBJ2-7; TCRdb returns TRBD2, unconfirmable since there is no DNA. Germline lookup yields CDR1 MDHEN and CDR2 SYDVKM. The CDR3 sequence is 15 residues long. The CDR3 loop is CASSRTGLAGDEQYF.

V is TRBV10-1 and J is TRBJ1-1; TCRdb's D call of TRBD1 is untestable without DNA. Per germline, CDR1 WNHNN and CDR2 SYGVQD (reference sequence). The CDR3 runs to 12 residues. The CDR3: CASTNRGVGAFF.

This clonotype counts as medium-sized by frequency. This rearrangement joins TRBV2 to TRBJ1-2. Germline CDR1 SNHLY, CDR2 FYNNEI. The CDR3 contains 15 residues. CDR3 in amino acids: CASRAKGLFNYGYTF.

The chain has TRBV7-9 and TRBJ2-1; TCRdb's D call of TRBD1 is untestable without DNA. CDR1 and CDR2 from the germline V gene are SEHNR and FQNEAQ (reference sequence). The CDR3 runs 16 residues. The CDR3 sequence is CASSPERQGLDNEQFF. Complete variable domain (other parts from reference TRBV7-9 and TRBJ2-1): DTGVSQNPRHKITKRGQNVTFRCDPISEHNRLYWYRQTLGQGPEFLTYFQNEAQLEKSRLLSDRFSAERPKGSFSTLEIQRTEQGDSAMYLCASSPERQGLDNEQFFGPGTRLTVL.

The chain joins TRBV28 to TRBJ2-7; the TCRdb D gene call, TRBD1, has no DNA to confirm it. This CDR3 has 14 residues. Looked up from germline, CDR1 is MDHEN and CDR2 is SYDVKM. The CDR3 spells CASSLGQAGYEQYF.

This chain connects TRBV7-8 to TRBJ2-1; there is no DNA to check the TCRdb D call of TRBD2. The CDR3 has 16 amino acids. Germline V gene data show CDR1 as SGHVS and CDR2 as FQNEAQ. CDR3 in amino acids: CASSLTPSGREDEQFF. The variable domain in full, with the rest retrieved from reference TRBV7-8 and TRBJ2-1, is GAGVSQSPRYKVAKRGQDVALRCDPISGHVSLFWYQQALGQGPEFLTYFQNEAQLDKSGLPSDRFFAERPEGSVSTLKIQRTQQEDSAVYLCASSLTPSGREDEQFFGPGTRLTVL.

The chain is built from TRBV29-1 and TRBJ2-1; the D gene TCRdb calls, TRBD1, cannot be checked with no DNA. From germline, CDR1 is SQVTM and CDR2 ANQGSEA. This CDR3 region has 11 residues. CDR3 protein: CSVETGTEQFF.

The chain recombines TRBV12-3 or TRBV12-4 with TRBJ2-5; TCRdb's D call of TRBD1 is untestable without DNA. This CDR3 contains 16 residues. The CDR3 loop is CASSPPAGTEVRTQYF.